A selection of T cell receptor beta chains follows, all from one sample in a study of blood T cells in healthy people across ages. TCRdb analysed the 5' RACE reads with MiXCR anew, one entry per CDR3 protein. The sample contains some 890,000 distinct CDR3 sequences, around 29% of which appear only once. Separately, the same data were catalogued under a study of T cells of mothers and their children.

Input material: blood. Receptors originate from a woman between 40 and 50 years old in good health. The CDR3 runs from the conserved cysteine through the conserved F or W. A D gene is named only where the DNA matches it firmly. The listing skips clone size in some rows; elsewhere it reads once, few, many or a size class.

size: few
J: TRBJ2-7
V: TRBV19
D: .
DNA: TGTGCCAGTAGTGTCGCAGGGCGGGACTACGAGCAGTACTTC
CDR3: CASSVAGRDYEQYF

size: .
J: TRBJ1-6
V: TRBV18
D: TRBD1
DNA: TGTGCCAGCTCACTTAGCGGGACAGGGTATAATTCACCCCTCCACTTT
CDR3: CASSLSGTGYNSPLHF

size: .
J: TRBJ2-1
V: TRBV3-1
D: TRBD1
DNA: TGTGCCAGCAGCCGGACAGGGGCCGGCAATGAGCAGTTCTTC
CDR3: CASSRTGAGNEQFF

size: .
J: TRBJ2-5
V: TRBV12-3/TRBV12-4
D: .
DNA: TGTGCCAGTCAGGCCACAAATGAGCAGTACTTC
CDR3: CASQATNEQYF

size: .
J: TRBJ2-5
V: TRBV9
D: .
DNA: TGTGCCAGCAGTCCCTCTCCTTTCGGAGGCAAAGAGACCCAGTACTTC
CDR3: CASSPSPFGGKETQYF

size: .
J: TRBJ2-3
V: TRBV7-3
D: TRBD1
DNA: TGTGCCAGCAGCTTAATTGACAGGGGAGCAGATACGCAGTATTTT
CDR3: CASSLIDRGADTQYF

size: few
J: TRBJ1-2
V: TRBV13
D: .
DNA: TGTGCCAGCAGCTTCGGAGCTGGGGATGGCTACACCTTC
CDR3: CASSFGAGDGYTF

size: few
J: TRBJ2-1
V: TRBV28
D: TRBD2
DNA: TGTGCCAGCAACGCAGCGGGGGCATCTCTATACAATGAGCAGTTCTTC
CDR3: CASNAAGASLYNEQFF

size: .
J: TRBJ1-6
V: TRBV5-6
D: .
DNA: TGTGCCAGCAGCTTGACCAGAAAGAATTCACCCCTCCACTTT
CDR3: CASSLTRKNSPLHF

size: few
J: TRBJ2-1
V: TRBV12-3/TRBV12-4
D: .
DNA: TGTGCCAGCACTCCCCCGACTTTCTCGGGGGTCCACAATGAGCAGTTCTTC
CDR3: CASTPPTFSGVHNEQFF

size: few
J: TRBJ2-3
V: TRBV5-1
D: TRBD1
DNA: TGCGCCAGCAGCCGTTCGGGGACAGGGCTCACAGATTCGCAGTATTTT
CDR3: CASSRSGTGLTDSQYF

size: many
J: TRBJ1-2
V: TRBV4-1
D: .
DNA: TGCGCCAGCAGCCAAGCAGGTACCTCTAACTATGGCTACACCTTC
CDR3: CASSQAGTSNYGYTF

size: many
J: TRBJ1-2
V: TRBV5-1
D: .
DNA: TGCGCCAGCAGCAGGGAGGGTCAGTCCTATGGCTACACCTTC
CDR3: CASSREGQSYGYTF

size: few
J: TRBJ2-5
V: TRBV7-7
D: .
DNA: TGTGCTAGCAGGACATTAGACAAGCCGGGGACCCAGTACTTC
CDR3: CASRTLDKPGTQYF

size: .
J: TRBJ1-5
V: TRBV20-1
D: .
DNA: TGCAGTGCTAGGGGCAGGGCTAAGCCCCAGCATTTT
CDR3: CSARGRAKPQHF

size: many
J: TRBJ2-4
V: TRBV5-1
D: TRBD2
DNA: TGCGCCAGCCGGGAGGTAGCCAAAAACATTCAGTACTTC
CDR3: CASREVAKNIQYF

size: many
J: TRBJ2-7
V: TRBV29-1
D: .
DNA: TGCAGCGTTGCTTGGGGGATTCGGGAGCAGTACTTC
CDR3: CSVAWGIREQYF

size: few
J: TRBJ2-7
V: TRBV11-2
D: TRBD1
DNA: TGTGCCAGCAGCCGGGACAGGGGTACCCTCTACGAGCAGTACTTC
CDR3: CASSRDRGTLYEQYF

size: .
J: TRBJ2-1
V: TRBV12-3/TRBV12-4
D: TRBD2
DNA: TGTGCCAGCCTTAGCGGGATCTACAATGAGCAGTTCTTC
CDR3: CASLSGIYNEQFF

size: few
J: TRBJ2-7
V: TRBV27
D: .
DNA: TGTGCCAGCAGCCGGCGTCCGGGGCCCGCGTATTCCGAGCAGTACTTC
CDR3: CASSRRPGPAYSEQYF

size: few
J: TRBJ2-5
V: TRBV21-1
D: .
DNA: TGTGCCAGCATCGATCCGAGGACAGGCGGGGAGACCCAGTACTTC
CDR3: CASIDPRTGGETQYF

size: many
J: TRBJ1-2
V: TRBV20-1
D: .
DNA: TGCAGTGCTATCCCGAACTATGGCTACACCTTC
CDR3: CSAIPNYGYTF

size: .
J: TRBJ1-5
V: TRBV6-6
D: .
DNA: TGTGCCAGCAGCTGGGGCCGTTTAGATAGCAATCAGCCCCAGCATTTT
CDR3: CASSWGRLDSNQPQHF

size: many
J: TRBJ2-5
V: TRBV12-3/TRBV12-4
D: .
DNA: TGTGCCAGCAGTTTAGGGGATCACCAAGAGACCCAGTACTTC
CDR3: CASSLGDHQETQYF